Given below is one T cell receptor beta chain in context. Its antigen is not yet known. No clone much larger than this one lies a single base away; base qualities are absent. The sample originates from a study of blood T cell repertoires in COVID-19 (dated by TCRdb to between 2020 and 2021). In terms of the full investigation: Collaborator samples came from the United States, Italy and Spain and covered acute and convalescent phases of COVID-19. The dataset comprised deeply sampled blood TCRbeta repertoires from subjects exposed to, actively infected with, or recovered from COVID-19. A de-identified subject ID, COVID-19 status, age in years and sex were almost always included in the sample metadata. The material from the prospective study consisted of cDNA or gDNA derived from T cells, B-cell-depleted T cells, or PBMCs. Samples came from the ongoing ImmuneRACE study (first 160 participants) plus 1,254 subjects from 6 global collaborators. Where available, HLA class I and class II types were taken from metadata supplied by the sample provider and were not determined by assay-based typing. The repertoires were released in a freely available public database meant as a resource for research on the immune response to SARS-CoV-2. Here is what the overall study found, with its caveats: The amount of clinical and demographic metadata varied by source and participant and was provided uncurated.

The immunoSEQ Assay, a bias-controlled multiplex PCR, was used to amplify TCRbeta CDR3 regions from genomic DNA. Processing in the source paper ran as follows. Within the assay, amplification of reference gene primers was used to estimate how many nucleated cells each sample contained. To quantify the absolute abundance of each unique TCRbeta CDR3 rearrangement, sequence reads were collapsed and filtered. For each sample, productive Simpson clonality was calculated by taking the square root of Simpson's diversity index across productive rearrangements. TCRdb re-hosts the immuneACCESS table, in-frame sequences only. Its copies lack some clones; in the studies checked, an unresolved V gene accounts for under half of them, and the cause for the rest is not known. The V and J calls and clone size are taken from that table; D and trimming were inferred from the DNA. This sample comprises some 150,000 clones, 80% to 90% of them detected only once. 8% to 9% of the sample is held by the ten biggest clonotypes.

Whole blood was collected in K2EDTA tubes by collaborating institutions according to the institutions' own protocols. For TCRbeta analysis, collaborators shipped samples as frozen whole blood, isolated PBMCs, or DNA extracted from either of those sample types. V and J are trimmed by 0 bases and 1 base, and the gene matches miss 17 bases of the junction. The germline V gene encodes CDR1 SGDLS and CDR2 YYNGEE. The CDR3 has 21 amino acids, counting the end cysteine and phenylalanine. The kept DNA is CDR3 alone, 63 bases in frame from the first base. The chain joins TRBV9 to TRBJ2-3, with 10 middle bases fitting TRBD2. This sequence originates from a woman aged 45-59 years with active or convalescent COVID-19. Sequenced material: peripheral blood. The DNA sequence is TGTGCCAGCAGCGTAGCCTCCTACACCCTTGGCCTAGCGGGGGGCACAGATACGCAGTATTTT. Protein translation: CASSVASYTLGLAGGTDTQYF.